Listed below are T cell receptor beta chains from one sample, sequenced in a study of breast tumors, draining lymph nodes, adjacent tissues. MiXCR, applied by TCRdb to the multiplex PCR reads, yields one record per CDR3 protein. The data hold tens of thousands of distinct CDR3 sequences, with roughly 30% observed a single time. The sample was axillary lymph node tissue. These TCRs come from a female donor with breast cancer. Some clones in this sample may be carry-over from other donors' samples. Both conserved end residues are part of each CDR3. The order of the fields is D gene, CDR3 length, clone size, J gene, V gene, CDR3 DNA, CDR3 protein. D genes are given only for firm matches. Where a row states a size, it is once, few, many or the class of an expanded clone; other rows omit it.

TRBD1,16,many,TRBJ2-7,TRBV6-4,TGTGCCAGCAGTGACCCTACCCGGACAGGGTACTACGAGCAGTACTTC,CASSDPTRTGYYEQYF
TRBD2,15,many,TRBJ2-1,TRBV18,TGTGCCAGCTCACGTCCGACCGGGACTAGCAATGAGCAGTTCTTC,CASSRPTGTSNEQFF
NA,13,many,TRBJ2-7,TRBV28,TGTGCCAGCAGAGGTCAGGGTTCCTACGAGCAGTACTTC,CASRGQGSYEQYF
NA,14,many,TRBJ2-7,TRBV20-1,TGCAGTGCTGCCCCCCCCGGGGGTACCTACGAGCAGTACTTC,CSAAPPGGTYEQYF
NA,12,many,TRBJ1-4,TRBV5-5,TGTGCCAGCAGCATATCAGGGGAAAAACTGTTTTTT,CASSISGEKLFF
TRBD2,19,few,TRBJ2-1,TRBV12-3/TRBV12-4,TGTGCCAGCAGTTTCGCGCTAAGACTAGCGGGAGGATCCTACAATGAGCAGTTCTTC,CASSFALRLAGGSYNEQFF
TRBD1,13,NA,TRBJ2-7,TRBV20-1,TGCAGTGCTTCCGGGACAGGGGTCTACGAGCAGTACTTC,CSASGTGVYEQYF
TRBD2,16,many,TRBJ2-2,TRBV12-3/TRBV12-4,TGTGCCAGCAGTTTAGCGGGGACTAGCGACACCGGGGAGCTGTTTTTT,CASSLAGTSDTGELFF
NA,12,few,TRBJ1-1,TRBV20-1,TGCAGTGGGGGGGAAAGGAACACTGAAGCTTTCTTT,CSGGERNTEAFF
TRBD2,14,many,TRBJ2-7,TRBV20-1,TGCAGTGCTTTGACTAGCGGGAGTAGGAGGGAGCAGTACTTC,CSALTSGSRREQYF
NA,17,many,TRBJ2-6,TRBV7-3,TGTGCCAGCAGCCTCAGCCCCGCTTTTGCTGGGGCCAACGTCCTGACTTTC,CASSLSPAFAGANVLTF
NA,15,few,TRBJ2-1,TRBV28,TGTGCCAGCAGAGACCGACAGGGAGGGTACAATGAGCAGTTCTTC,CASRDRQGGYNEQFF
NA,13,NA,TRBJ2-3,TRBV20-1,TGCAGTGCCTCCCCGGGGTACCCAGATACGTGGTATTTT,CSASPGYPDTWYF
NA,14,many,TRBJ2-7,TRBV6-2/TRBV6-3,TGTGCCAGCAGTTACGGGGGGCTTGGCTACGAGCAGTACTTC,CASSYGGLGYEQYF
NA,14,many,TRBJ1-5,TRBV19,TGTGCCAGTAGTATATCGTCCCGTGCTCAGCCCCAGCATTTT,CASSISSRAQPQHF
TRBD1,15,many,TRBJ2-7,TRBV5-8,TGTGCCAGCAGCTTGGTGGGACAGAGCTCCTACGAGCAGTACTTC,CASSLVGQSSYEQYF
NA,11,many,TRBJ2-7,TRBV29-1,TGCAGCGTTGACTTCTTTGGGGAGCAGTACTTC,CSVDFFGEQYF
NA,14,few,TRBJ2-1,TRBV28,TGTGCCAGCAGTCGTGATGGCCCTTACAATGAGCAGTTCTTC,CASSRDGPYNEQFF
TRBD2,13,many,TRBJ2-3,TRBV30,TGTGCCTGGAGCACGGGAGGGGACTGGACGCAGTATTTT,CAWSTGGDWTQYF